The 12 T cell receptor beta chains below come from one sample, sequenced in a study of cytomegalovirus exposure and HLA in healthy donors. The table came from immunoSEQ multiplex PCR; TCRdb's copy has only in-frame clones and leaves some out. This sample has tens of thousands of clones, with just over 90% found just once. Sequenced material: PBMCs. These receptors were collected from a man aged 18 to 30 in good health and CMV-seronegative.

The genes are TRBV29-1 and TRBJ1-1; maybe TRBD1 (6 bases). V lost 3 bases and J 5 bases, leaving 13 bases between the germline ends. CDR3 length: 13 amino acids. Germline loops: CDR1 SQVTM, CDR2 ANQGSEA. In DNA form, the CDR3 reads TGCAGCGTTGACACAGGGATCAAGACTGAAGCTTTCTTT. Amino acid sequence: CSVDTGIKTEAFF.

The chain links TRBV2 to TRBJ2-7, with D hard to call. The V gene lost 6 bases and the J gene lost 0 bases, with 12 bases spanning the gap. CDR1 is SNHLY, CDR2 FYNNEI, per germline. The CDR3 covers 14 residues. CDR3 in amino acids: CASRETDLSYEQYF. CDR3 in DNA: TGTGCCAGCAGGGAGACCGACCTCTCCTACGAGCAGTACTTC.

This rearrangement joins TRBV6-5 to TRBJ2-5; D gene uncertain. The CDR3 length is 13 residues. With 2 bases removed from V and 5 bases from J, the gap between germline ends came to 9 bases. Germline-derived CDR1 and CDR2 are MNHEY and SVGAGI. In DNA form, the CDR3 reads TGTGCCAGCAGTTACGGAGTCGGGGAGACCCAGTACTTC. Translating it yields CASSYGVGETQYF.

This clone came up once. V usage is TRBV7-2 and J usage is TRBJ2-7; 8 bases agree with TRBD1. The germline V gene has CDR1 SGHTA and CDR2 FQGNSA. V gave up 5 bases and J gave up 4 bases; unmatched junction bases: 10. CDR3 length: 15 amino acids. The CDR3 DNA follows: TGTGCCAGCAGCCCTGCCGGGACAGGTACTTACGAGCAGTACTTC. Residues: CASSPAGTGTYEQYF.

The J gene is TRBJ2-1, the V gene TRBV10-3, with TRBD2 matching 10 bases. The CDR3 contains 20 residues. The junction had 13 bases not matched to a gene; V was cut back by 2 bases and J by 0 bases. Germline lookup yields CDR1 ENHRY and CDR2 SYGVKD. Here the CDR3 reads CAISEALPRTSGSSYNEQFF. The CDR3 DNA reads as TGTGCCATCAGTGAGGCCCTACCGAGGACTAGCGGTAGCTCCTACAATGAGCAGTTCTTC.

This rearrangement joins TRBV18 to TRBJ2-1; no reliable D call. The germline V gene has CDR1 KGHSH and CDR2 LQKENI. This CDR3 contains 13 residues. V was clipped by 7 bases and J by 6 bases, with 13 bases between them. CDR3 nucleotide sequence: TGTGCCAGCTGGATGGGCGTTGGCAATGAGCAGTTCTTC. Translating gives CASWMGVGNEQFF.

The rearrangement links TRBV9 to TRBJ2-7, with 11 positions matching TRBD2. V shed 4 bases, J shed 4 bases, and the junction held 10 bases outside the gene matches. CDR3 size: 16 residues. Per the germline V gene, CDR1 is SGDLS and CDR2 is YYNGEE. The CDR3 loop reads CASSPRAGLAEYEQYF. The CDR3 coding sequence is TGTGCCAGCAGCCCTCGAGCGGGACTAGCGGAATACGAGCAGTACTTC.

CDR3 in amino acids: CASSLKLGRGTGELFF. In DNA form, the CDR3 reads TGTGCCAGCAGTTTAAAGCTGGGGCGCGGCACCGGGGAGCTGTTTTTT. The chain couples TRBV28 to TRBJ2-2, with a possible D match to TRBD1 (5 bases). CDR1 is MDHEN, CDR2 SYDVKM, per germline. CDR3 size: 16 residues. Between the trimmed V and J ends, which lost 2 bases and 4 bases, there was a span of 14 bases.

The chain carries TRBV28 and TRBJ2-1; 11 nucleotides match TRBD2. Germline V CDR1 and CDR2: MDHEN, SYDVKM. With V trimmed by 6 bases and J by 0 bases, 7 bases remained unmatched. The CDR3 consists of 17 residues. The CDR3 nucleotides read TGTGCCAGCAGCCCGACTAGCGGGGCGCGCTCCTACAATGAGCAGTTCTTC. It codes for CASSPTSGARSYNEQFF.

The rearrangement links TRBV5-4 to TRBJ1-2, with TRBD1 as a possible D gene (6 bases). The CDR3 sequence is 16 residues long. Germline V gene data show CDR1 as SGHNT and CDR2 as YYREEE (reference sequence). V was pared by 2 bases and J by 4 bases, with 18 bases between. The chain's CDR3 is CASSFETQGIFYGYTF. The CDR3 bases are TGTGCCAGCAGCTTTGAAACACAGGGAATTTTCTATGGCTACACCTTC.

This chain connects TRBV4-1 to TRBJ1-1; D may be TRBD1 (5 bases). The germline V and J ends were trimmed by 4 bases and 1 base, with 16 bases remaining between them. The CDR3 has 16 amino acids. Germline loops: CDR1 MGHRA, CDR2 YSYEKL. CDR3 nucleotide sequence: TGCGCCAGCAGCCGACACATCCCCCAGGGGAACACTGAAGCTTTCTTT. Translating gives CASSRHIPQGNTEAFF.

CDR3 sequence: CASSELGQMNTEAFF. For the CDR3, the DNA is TGTGCCAGCAGTGAATTAGGACAGATGAACACTGAAGCTTTCTTT. The chain joins TRBV6-1 to TRBJ1-1; possibly TRBD1 for D (6 bases). The length of the CDR3 is 15 residues. CDR1 is MNHNS, CDR2 SASEGT, per germline. V gave up 2 bases and J gave up 0 bases, with 10 bases separating them.